The clone carrying this T cell receptor (delta chain) was seen a few times. The translation of this DNA and the TCRdb protein of a much larger clone differ at residue 4, probably owing to a read error; the protein shown here is translated from the DNA. This specimen comes from a study of gamma-delta T cells after stem cell transplantation. TCRdb re-called the RT-PCR reads with CATT. Of around 16,000 delta-chain clones in the sample, roughly 9% were seen once. The receptor was derived from a human donor. It is not recorded whose cells these are; they may come from a transplant donor. Sequencing used gamma-delta T cells.

CDR3 loop: CACATLRTGGINTGVHTDKLIF. In nucleotides, the CDR3 is TGTGCCTGTGCCACCCTACGGACTGGGGGAATTAATACGGGAGTTCACACCGATAAACTCATCTTT. The chain has TRDV2 and TRDJ1, with TRDD3 matching over 9 bases. Germline CDR1 is GEAIGNYY and CDR2 is EKD. The CDR3 spans 22 residues.